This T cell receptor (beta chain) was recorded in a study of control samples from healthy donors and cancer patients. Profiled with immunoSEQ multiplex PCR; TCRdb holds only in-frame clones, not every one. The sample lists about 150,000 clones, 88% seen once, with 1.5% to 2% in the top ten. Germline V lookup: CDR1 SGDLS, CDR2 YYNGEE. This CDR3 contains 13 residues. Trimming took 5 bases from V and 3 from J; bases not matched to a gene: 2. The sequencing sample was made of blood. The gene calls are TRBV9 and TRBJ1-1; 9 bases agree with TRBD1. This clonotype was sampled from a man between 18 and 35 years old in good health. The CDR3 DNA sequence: TGTGCCAGCAGTTGGACAGGGGACACTGAAGCTTTCTTT. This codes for CASSWTGDTEAFF.